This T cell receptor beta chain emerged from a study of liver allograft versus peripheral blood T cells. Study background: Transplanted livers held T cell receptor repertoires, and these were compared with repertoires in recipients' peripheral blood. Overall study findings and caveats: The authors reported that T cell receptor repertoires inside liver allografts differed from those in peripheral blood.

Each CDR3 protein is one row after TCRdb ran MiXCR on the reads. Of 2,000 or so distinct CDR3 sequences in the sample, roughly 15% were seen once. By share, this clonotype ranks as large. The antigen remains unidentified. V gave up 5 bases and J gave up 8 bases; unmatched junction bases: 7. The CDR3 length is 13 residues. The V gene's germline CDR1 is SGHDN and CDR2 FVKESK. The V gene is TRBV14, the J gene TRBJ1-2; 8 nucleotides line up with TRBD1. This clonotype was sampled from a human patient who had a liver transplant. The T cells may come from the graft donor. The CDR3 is CASSFSGQGGYTF. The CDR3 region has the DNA TGTGCCAGCAGCTTTTCTGGACAGGGCGGCTACACCTTC.